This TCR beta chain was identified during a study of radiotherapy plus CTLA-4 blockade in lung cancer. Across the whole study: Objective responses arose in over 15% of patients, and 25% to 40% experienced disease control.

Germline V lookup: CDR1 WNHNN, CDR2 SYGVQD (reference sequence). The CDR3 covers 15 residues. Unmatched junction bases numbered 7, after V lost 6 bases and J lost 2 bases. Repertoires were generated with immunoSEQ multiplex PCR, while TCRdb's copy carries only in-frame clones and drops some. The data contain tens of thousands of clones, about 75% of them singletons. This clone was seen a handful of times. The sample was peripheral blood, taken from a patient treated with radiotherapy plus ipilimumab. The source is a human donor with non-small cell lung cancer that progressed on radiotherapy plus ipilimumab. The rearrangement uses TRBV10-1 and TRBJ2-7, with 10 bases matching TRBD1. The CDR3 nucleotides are TGCGCCAGCAGGAACCCGGGACAGGGGACCTACGAGCAGTACTTC. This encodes CASRNPGQGTYEQYF.